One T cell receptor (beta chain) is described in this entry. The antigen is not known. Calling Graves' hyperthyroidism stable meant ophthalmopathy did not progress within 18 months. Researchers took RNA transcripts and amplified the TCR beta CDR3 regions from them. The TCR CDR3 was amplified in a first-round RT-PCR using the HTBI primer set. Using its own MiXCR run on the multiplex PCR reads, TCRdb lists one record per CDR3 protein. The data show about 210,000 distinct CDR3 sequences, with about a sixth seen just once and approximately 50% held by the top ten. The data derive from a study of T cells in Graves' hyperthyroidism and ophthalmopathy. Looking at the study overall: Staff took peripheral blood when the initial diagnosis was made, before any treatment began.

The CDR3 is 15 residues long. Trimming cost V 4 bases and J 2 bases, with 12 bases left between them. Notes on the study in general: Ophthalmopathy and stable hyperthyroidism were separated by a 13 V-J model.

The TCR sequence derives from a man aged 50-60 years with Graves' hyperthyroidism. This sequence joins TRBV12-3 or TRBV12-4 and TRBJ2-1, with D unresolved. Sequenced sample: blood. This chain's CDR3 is CASSYLSRPYNEQFF. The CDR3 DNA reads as TGTGCCAGCAGTTATCTTAGTCGCCCCTACAATGAGCAGTTCTTC.